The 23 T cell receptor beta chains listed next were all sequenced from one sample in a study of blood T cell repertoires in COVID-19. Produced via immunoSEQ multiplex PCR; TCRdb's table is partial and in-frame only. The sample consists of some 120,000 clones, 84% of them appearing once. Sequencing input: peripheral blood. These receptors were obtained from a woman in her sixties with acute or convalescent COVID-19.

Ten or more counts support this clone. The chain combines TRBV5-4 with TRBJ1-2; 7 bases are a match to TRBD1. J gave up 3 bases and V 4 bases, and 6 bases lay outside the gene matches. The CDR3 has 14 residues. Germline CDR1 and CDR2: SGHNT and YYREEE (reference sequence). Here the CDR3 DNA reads TGTGCCAGCAGCGGACGGACAGGCGACTATGGCTACACCTTC. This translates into CASSGRTGDYGYTF.

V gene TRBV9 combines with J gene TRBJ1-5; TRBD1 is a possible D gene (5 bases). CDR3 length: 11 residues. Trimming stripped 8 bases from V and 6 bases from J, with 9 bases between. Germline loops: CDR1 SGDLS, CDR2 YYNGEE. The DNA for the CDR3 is TGTGCCAGATTTAGGGGTCAGCCCCAGCATTTT. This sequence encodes CARFRGQPQHF.

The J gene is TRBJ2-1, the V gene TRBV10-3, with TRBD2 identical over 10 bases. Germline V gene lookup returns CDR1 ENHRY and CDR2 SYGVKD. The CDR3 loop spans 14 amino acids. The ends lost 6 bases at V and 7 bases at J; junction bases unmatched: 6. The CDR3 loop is CAISLAGGGNEQFF. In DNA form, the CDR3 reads TGTGCCATCAGCTTAGCGGGGGGCGGGAATGAGCAGTTCTTC.

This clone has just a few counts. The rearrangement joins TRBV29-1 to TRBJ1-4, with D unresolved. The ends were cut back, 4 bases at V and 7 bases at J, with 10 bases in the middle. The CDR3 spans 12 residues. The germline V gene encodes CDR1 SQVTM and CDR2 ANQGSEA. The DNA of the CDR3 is TGCAGCGTTGGGCAAGTGGCTGAAAAACTGTTTTTT. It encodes CSVGQVAEKLFF.

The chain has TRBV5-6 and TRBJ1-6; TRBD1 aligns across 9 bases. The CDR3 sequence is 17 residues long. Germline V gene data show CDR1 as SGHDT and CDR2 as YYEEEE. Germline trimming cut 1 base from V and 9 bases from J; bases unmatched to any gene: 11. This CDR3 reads CASSLFGGTGLPSPLHF. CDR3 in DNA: TGTGCCAGCAGCTTGTTCGGAGGGACAGGGTTACCTTCACCCCTCCACTTT.

The CDR3 nucleotides are TGCGCCAGCAGCCAAGGAGGGGGAAGGAAGCCCCAGCATTTT. Its protein is CASSQGGGRKPQHF. V usage is TRBV4-1 and J usage is TRBJ1-5, with TRBD1 as a possible D gene (6 bases). The CDR3 extends over 14 amino acids. Trimming removed 1 base from V and 8 bases from J, with 12 bases in between. Looked up from germline, CDR1 is MGHRA and CDR2 is YSYEKL.

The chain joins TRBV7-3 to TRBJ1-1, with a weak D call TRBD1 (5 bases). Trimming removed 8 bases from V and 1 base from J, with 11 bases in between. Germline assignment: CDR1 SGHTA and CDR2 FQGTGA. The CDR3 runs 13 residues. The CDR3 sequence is CASGAGPNTEAFF. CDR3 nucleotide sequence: TGTGCCAGCGGGGCAGGGCCGAACACTGAAGCTTTCTTT.

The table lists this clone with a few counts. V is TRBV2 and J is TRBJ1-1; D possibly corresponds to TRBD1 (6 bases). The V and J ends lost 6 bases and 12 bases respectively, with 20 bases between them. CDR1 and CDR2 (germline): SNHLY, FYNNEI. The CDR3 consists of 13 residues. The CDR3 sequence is CASRGFGTPNTFF. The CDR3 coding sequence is TGTGCCAGCAGGGGTTTTGGGACACCAAATACTTTCTTT.

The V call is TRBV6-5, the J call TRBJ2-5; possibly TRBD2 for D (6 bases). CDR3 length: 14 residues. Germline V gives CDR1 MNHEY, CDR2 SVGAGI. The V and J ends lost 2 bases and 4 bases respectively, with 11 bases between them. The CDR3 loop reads CASSYRGIRETQYF. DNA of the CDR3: TGTGCCAGCAGTTACCGGGGGATCCGAGAGACCCAGTACTTC.

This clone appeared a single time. The CDR3 DNA reads TGCGCCAGCAGCCCTCCAGGGGCCCTTAATGAAAAACTGTTTTTT. Encoded protein: CASSPPGALNEKLFF. The gene calls are TRBV4-1 and TRBJ1-4, with D possibly matching TRBD1 (6 bases). Germline V gene sequence: CDR1 MGHRA, CDR2 YSYEKL. V was shortened by 4 bases and J by 4 bases, with 13 bases between the two germline ends. The CDR3 loop spans 15 amino acids.

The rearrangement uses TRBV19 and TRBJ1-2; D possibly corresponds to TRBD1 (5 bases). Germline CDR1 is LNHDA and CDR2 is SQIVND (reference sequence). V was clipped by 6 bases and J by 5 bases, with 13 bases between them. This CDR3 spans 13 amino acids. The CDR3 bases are TGTGCCAGTAGCACTACAGGAGATTATGGCTACACCTTC. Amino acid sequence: CASSTTGDYGYTF. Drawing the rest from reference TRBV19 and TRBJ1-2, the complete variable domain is DGGITQSPKYLFRKEGQNVTLSCEQNLNHDAMYWYRQDPGQGLRLIYYSQIVNDFQKGDIAEGYSVSREKKESFPLTVTSAQKNPTAFYLCASSTTGDYGYTFGSGTRLTVV.

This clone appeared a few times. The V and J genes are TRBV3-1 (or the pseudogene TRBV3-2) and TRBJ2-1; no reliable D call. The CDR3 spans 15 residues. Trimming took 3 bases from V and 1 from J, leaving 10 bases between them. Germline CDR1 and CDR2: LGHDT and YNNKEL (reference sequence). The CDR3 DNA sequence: TGTGCCAGCAGCCAGAGCCCTGATTCCTACAATGAGCAGTTCTTC. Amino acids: CASSQSPDSYNEQFF.

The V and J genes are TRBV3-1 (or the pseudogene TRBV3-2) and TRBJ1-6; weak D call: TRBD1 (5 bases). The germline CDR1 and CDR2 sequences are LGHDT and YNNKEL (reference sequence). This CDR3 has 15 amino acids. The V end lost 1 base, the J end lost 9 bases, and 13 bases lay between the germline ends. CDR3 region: CASSQGQGTSSPLHF. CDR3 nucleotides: TGTGCCAGCAGCCAAGGTCAGGGAACATCTTCACCCCTCCACTTT.

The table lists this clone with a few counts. The CDR3 DNA sequence: TGTGCCAGCAGTTCCACAGGGGAAAGCGGTGAAAAACTGTTTTTT. Protein sequence: CASSSTGESGEKLFF. The chain links TRBV28 to TRBJ1-4, with TRBD1 identical over 7 bases. The CDR3 runs 15 residues. CDR1 MDHEN and CDR2 SYDVKM come from the germline V gene. The J segment lost 7 bases and the V segment lost 4 bases, leaving 9 bases of the junction unmatched.

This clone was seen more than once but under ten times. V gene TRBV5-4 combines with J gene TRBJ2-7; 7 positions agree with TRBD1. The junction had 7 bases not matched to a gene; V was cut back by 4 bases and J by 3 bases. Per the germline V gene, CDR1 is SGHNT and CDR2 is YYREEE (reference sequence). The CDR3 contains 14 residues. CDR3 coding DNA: TGTGCCAGCAGCCAAGACAGGGACGGCTACGAGCAGTACTTC. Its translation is CASSQDRDGYEQYF.

CDR3 coding DNA: TGTGCCAGCAGCTTACAGACAGGGTACAATTCACCCCTCCACTTT. This translates into CASSLQTGYNSPLHF. The chain recombines TRBV7-6 with TRBJ1-6; 7 positions agree with TRBD1. Germline lookup yields CDR1 SGHVS and CDR2 FNYEAQ. This CDR3 is 15 amino acids long. V lost 2 bases and J lost 7; bases outside the gene matches: 5.

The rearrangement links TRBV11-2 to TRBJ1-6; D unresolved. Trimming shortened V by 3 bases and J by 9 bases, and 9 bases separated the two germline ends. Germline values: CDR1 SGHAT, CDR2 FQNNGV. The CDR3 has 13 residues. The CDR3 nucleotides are TGTGCCAGCAGCTTCTCGGAGGGTTCACCCCTCCACTTT. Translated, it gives CASSFSEGSPLHF.

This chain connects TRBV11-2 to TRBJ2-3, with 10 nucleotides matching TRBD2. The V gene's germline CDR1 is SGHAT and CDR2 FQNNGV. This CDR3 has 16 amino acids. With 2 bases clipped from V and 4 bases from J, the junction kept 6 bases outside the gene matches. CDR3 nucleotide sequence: TGTGCCAGCAGCTTACTAGCGGGGGAGTACTCAGATACGCAGTATTTT. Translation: CASSLLAGEYSDTQYF.

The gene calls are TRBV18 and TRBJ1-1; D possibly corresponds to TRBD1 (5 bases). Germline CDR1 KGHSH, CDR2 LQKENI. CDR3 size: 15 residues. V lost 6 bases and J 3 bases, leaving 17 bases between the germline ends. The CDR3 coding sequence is TGTGCCAGCTCCGCCGAATTCAGGGTTTACACTGAAGCTTTCTTT. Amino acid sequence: CASSAEFRVYTEAFF.

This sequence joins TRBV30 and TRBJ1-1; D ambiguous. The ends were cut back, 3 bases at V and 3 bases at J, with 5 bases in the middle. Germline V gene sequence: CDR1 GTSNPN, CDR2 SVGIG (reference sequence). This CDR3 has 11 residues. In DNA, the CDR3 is TGTGCCTGGAGACGGTACACTGAAGCTTTCTTT. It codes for CAWRRYTEAFF.

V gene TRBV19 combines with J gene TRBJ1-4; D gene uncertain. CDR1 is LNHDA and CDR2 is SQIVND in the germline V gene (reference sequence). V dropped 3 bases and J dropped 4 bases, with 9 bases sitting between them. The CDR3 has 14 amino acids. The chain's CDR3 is CASSITAGNEKLFF. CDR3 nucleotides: TGTGCCAGTAGTATCACAGCGGGTAATGAAAAACTGTTTTTT.

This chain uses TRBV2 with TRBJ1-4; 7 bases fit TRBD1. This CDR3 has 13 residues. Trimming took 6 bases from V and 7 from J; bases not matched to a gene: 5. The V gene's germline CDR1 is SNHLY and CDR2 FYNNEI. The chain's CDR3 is CASRTGQPEKLFF. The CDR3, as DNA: TGTGCCAGCAGGACGGGACAGCCTGAAAAACTGTTTTTT.

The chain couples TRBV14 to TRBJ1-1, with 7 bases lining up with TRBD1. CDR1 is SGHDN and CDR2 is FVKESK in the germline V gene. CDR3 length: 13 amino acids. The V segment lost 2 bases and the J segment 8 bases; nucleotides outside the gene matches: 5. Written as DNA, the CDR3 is TGTGCCAGCAGCCAAATACAGGGGATAGAAGCTTTCTTT. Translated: CASSQIQGIEAFF.